These T cell receptor beta chains were read from a single sample in a study of vaccination effects on CD4 cells after COVID-19. Assay: immunoSEQ multiplex PCR; the TCRdb copy retains only in-frame clones and omits some. This table holds some 50,000 clones, around 80% found once. These TCRs' antigens remain unknown. Sequencing used CD4+ T cells from PBMCs cultured with HCoV-OC43 spike peptides, obtained after COVID-19 vaccination. All receptors derive from a human donor who received a COVID-19 vaccine. Both conserved end residues are part of each CDR3. The D gene is left open where the match is weak. Clone size, where shown, is once, few, many, or a class for clones that have expanded.

cdr3_aa: CASSIRQGSSYEQYF; cdr3_nt: TGTGCCAGCAGTATTCGACAGGGGTCTTCCTACGAGCAGTACTTC; clone_size: .; d_call: TRBD1; j_call: TRBJ2-7; v_call: TRBV6-5; cdr3_length: 15
cdr3_aa: CASSLVLADTQYF; cdr3_nt: TGTGCCAGCAGCTTAGTCCTCGCAGATACGCAGTATTTT; clone_size: once; d_call: .; j_call: TRBJ2-3; v_call: TRBV5-4; cdr3_length: 13
cdr3_aa: CASSVEGGPNTEAFF; cdr3_nt: TGTGCCAGCAGTGTTGAGGGGGGGCCGAACACTGAAGCTTTCTTT; clone_size: once; d_call: .; j_call: TRBJ1-1; v_call: TRBV6-4; cdr3_length: 15
cdr3_aa: CASSPGAARETQYF; cdr3_nt: TGTGCCAGCAGCCCCGGGGCCGCCCGGGAGACCCAGTACTTC; clone_size: .; d_call: .; j_call: TRBJ2-5; v_call: TRBV7-2; cdr3_length: 14
cdr3_aa: CASSEVYNQPQHF; cdr3_nt: TGTGCCAGCAGTGAGGTTTACAATCAGCCCCAGCATTTT; clone_size: .; d_call: .; j_call: TRBJ1-5; v_call: TRBV2; cdr3_length: 13
cdr3_aa: CASSLPGQGNEKLFF; cdr3_nt: TGCGCCAGCAGCCTGCCGGGACAGGGTAATGAAAAACTGTTTTTT; clone_size: .; d_call: TRBD1; j_call: TRBJ1-4; v_call: TRBV4-1; cdr3_length: 15
cdr3_aa: CASSWSRMSTDTQYF; cdr3_nt: TGTGCCAGCAGCTGGTCCCGAATGTCCACAGATACGCAGTATTTT; clone_size: .; d_call: .; j_call: TRBJ2-3; v_call: TRBV5-8; cdr3_length: 15
cdr3_aa: CASSFGGSGANVLTF; cdr3_nt: TGTGCCAGCAGTTTCGGCGGTTCCGGGGCCAACGTCCTGACTTTC; clone_size: .; d_call: .; j_call: TRBJ2-6; v_call: TRBV27; cdr3_length: 15
cdr3_aa: CATSDLSTAQETQYF; cdr3_nt: TGTGCCACCAGTGATTTATCGACAGCCCAAGAGACCCAGTACTTC; clone_size: .; d_call: .; j_call: TRBJ2-5; v_call: TRBV24-1; cdr3_length: 15
cdr3_aa: CASSRPGTSDYEQYF; cdr3_nt: TGTGCCAGCAGTCGTCCCGGGACTAGCGACTACGAGCAGTACTTC; clone_size: .; d_call: TRBD2; j_call: TRBJ2-7; v_call: TRBV6-5; cdr3_length: 15
cdr3_aa: CASSLGQGDQPQHF; cdr3_nt: TGCGCCAGCAGCTTGGGACAGGGTGATCAGCCCCAGCATTTT; clone_size: once; d_call: TRBD1; j_call: TRBJ1-5; v_call: TRBV5-1; cdr3_length: 14
cdr3_aa: CASSDRGTNEKLFF; cdr3_nt: TGCGCCAGTTCGGACAGGGGAACTAATGAAAAACTGTTTTTT; clone_size: .; d_call: TRBD1; j_call: TRBJ1-4; v_call: TRBV10-1; cdr3_length: 14
cdr3_aa: CSASRGRTGVGQGPALFF; cdr3_nt: TGCAGTGCTAGTAGGGGAAGGACAGGAGTCGGACAGGGCCCTGCACTGTTTTTT; clone_size: .; d_call: TRBD1; j_call: TRBJ1-4; v_call: TRBV20-1; cdr3_length: 18
cdr3_aa: CASSLEETQYF; cdr3_nt: TGCGCCAGCAGCTTGGAAGAGACCCAGTACTTC; clone_size: few; d_call: .; j_call: TRBJ2-5; v_call: TRBV5-1; cdr3_length: 11
cdr3_aa: CASSVVAGQNYGYTF; cdr3_nt: TGTGCCAGCAGCGTAGTGGCAGGGCAGAACTATGGCTACACCTTC; clone_size: few; d_call: .; j_call: TRBJ1-2; v_call: TRBV9; cdr3_length: 15
cdr3_aa: CASSQGTHSGNTIYF; cdr3_nt: TGTGCCAGCAGCCAAGGGACACACTCTGGAAACACCATATATTTT; clone_size: few; d_call: .; j_call: TRBJ1-3; v_call: TRBV7-6; cdr3_length: 15
cdr3_aa: CASSSSPDQPQHF; cdr3_nt: TGTGCCAGCAGCTCCAGCCCTGATCAGCCCCAGCATTTT; clone_size: few; d_call: .; j_call: TRBJ1-5; v_call: TRBV5-6; cdr3_length: 13
cdr3_aa: CAWSGMNTEAFF; cdr3_nt: TGTGCCTGGAGTGGGATGAACACTGAAGCTTTCTTT; clone_size: .; d_call: .; j_call: TRBJ1-1; v_call: TRBV30; cdr3_length: 12
cdr3_aa: CASSEETEMVYTF; cdr3_nt: TGTGCCAGCAGTGAAGAGACCGAGATGGTCTACACCTTC; clone_size: .; d_call: .; j_call: TRBJ1-2; v_call: TRBV6-1; cdr3_length: 13
cdr3_aa: CATSKGQGSGANVLTF; cdr3_nt: TGTGCCACCAGCAAGGGACAGGGCTCTGGGGCCAACGTCCTGACTTTC; clone_size: .; d_call: TRBD1; j_call: TRBJ2-6; v_call: TRBV15; cdr3_length: 16
cdr3_aa: CASSPRTGSVETQYF; cdr3_nt: TGTGCCAGCTCACCACGGACAGGGAGTGTGGAGACCCAGTACTTC; clone_size: .; d_call: TRBD1; j_call: TRBJ2-5; v_call: TRBV18; cdr3_length: 15
cdr3_aa: CASSLSGGSYNSPLHF; cdr3_nt: TGTGCCAGCAGCTTGAGCGGGGGCTCCTATAATTCACCCCTCCACTTT; clone_size: .; d_call: .; j_call: TRBJ1-6; v_call: TRBV5-6; cdr3_length: 16
cdr3_aa: CASSSFSRVRGNTIYF; cdr3_nt: TGTGCCAGCAGTTCATTCTCTAGGGTTCGCGGAAACACCATATATTTT; clone_size: .; d_call: .; j_call: TRBJ1-3; v_call: TRBV6-5; cdr3_length: 16
cdr3_aa: CARLQGGRNNEQFF; cdr3_nt: TGTGCCAGGCTCCAGGGCGGGAGGAATAATGAGCAGTTCTTC; clone_size: .; d_call: TRBD2; j_call: TRBJ2-1; v_call: TRBV24-1; cdr3_length: 14
cdr3_aa: CASLRDRTTDTQYF; cdr3_nt: TGTGCCAGTCTCCGGGACAGGACCACAGATACGCAGTATTTT; clone_size: .; d_call: TRBD1; j_call: TRBJ2-3; v_call: TRBV6-5; cdr3_length: 14
cdr3_aa: CASSQVDSPLHF; cdr3_nt: TGTGCCAGCAGCCAGGTGGACTCACCCCTCCACTTT; clone_size: few; d_call: .; j_call: TRBJ1-6; v_call: TRBV11-2; cdr3_length: 12
cdr3_aa: CAIGSANKGGDTQYF; cdr3_nt: TGTGCCATCGGAAGTGCAAACAAGGGGGGTGATACGCAGTATTTT; clone_size: .; d_call: .; j_call: TRBJ2-3; v_call: TRBV10-3; cdr3_length: 15
cdr3_aa: CASSQGENMGVRARYEQYF; cdr3_nt: TGTGCCAGCAGCCAAGGGGAAAATATGGGGGTGCGCGCCAGGTACGAGCAGTACTTC; clone_size: .; d_call: .; j_call: TRBJ2-7; v_call: TRBV7-2; cdr3_length: 19
cdr3_aa: CSAGPGYTF; cdr3_nt: TGCAGTGCTGGCCCGGGCTACACCTTC; clone_size: .; d_call: .; j_call: TRBJ1-2; v_call: TRBV20-1; cdr3_length: 9
cdr3_aa: CASSEGGTRNQPQHF; cdr3_nt: TGTGCCAGCAGTGAAGGGGGAACACGCAATCAGCCCCAGCATTTT; clone_size: .; d_call: .; j_call: TRBJ1-5; v_call: TRBV6-1; cdr3_length: 15
cdr3_aa: CASSLPGTGGAGSPRRTDTQYF; cdr3_nt: TGTGCCAGCAGTCTACCCGGGACAGGGGGCGCCGGATCACCGAGGCGCACAGATACGCAGTATTTT; clone_size: .; d_call: TRBD1; j_call: TRBJ2-3; v_call: TRBV28; cdr3_length: 22
cdr3_aa: CASSLVYMGEGNTIYF; cdr3_nt: TGCGCCAGCAGCTTGGTGTATATGGGCGAAGGAAACACCATATATTTT; clone_size: .; d_call: .; j_call: TRBJ1-3; v_call: TRBV5-1; cdr3_length: 16
cdr3_aa: CASSFGQNYGYTF; cdr3_nt: TGTGCCAGCAGCTTCGGACAGAATTATGGCTACACCTTC; clone_size: .; d_call: .; j_call: TRBJ1-2; v_call: TRBV7-9; cdr3_length: 13
cdr3_aa: CASSYGGDSNGYTF; cdr3_nt: TGTGCCAGCAGTTACGGTGGGGATTCCAACGGCTACACCTTC; clone_size: once; d_call: .; j_call: TRBJ1-2; v_call: TRBV6-5; cdr3_length: 14
cdr3_aa: CASSESMSHLDYGYTF; cdr3_nt: TGTGCCAGCAGCGAATCAATGAGCCACTTGGACTATGGCTACACCTTC; clone_size: once; d_call: .; j_call: TRBJ1-2; v_call: TRBV11-2; cdr3_length: 16
cdr3_aa: CASSQANSPLHF; cdr3_nt: TGTGCCAGCAGCCAAGCAAATTCACCCCTCCACTTT; clone_size: .; d_call: .; j_call: TRBJ1-6; v_call: TRBV3-1/TRBV3-2; cdr3_length: 12
cdr3_aa: CASSPQATGELFF; cdr3_nt: TGTGCCAGCAGTCCGCAGGCCACCGGGGAGCTGTTTTTT; clone_size: few; d_call: .; j_call: TRBJ2-2; v_call: TRBV12-3/TRBV12-4; cdr3_length: 13
cdr3_aa: CAWSRGATGELFF; cdr3_nt: TGTGCCTGGAGTAGAGGGGCGACGGGGGAGCTGTTTTTT; clone_size: .; d_call: .; j_call: TRBJ2-2; v_call: TRBV30; cdr3_length: 13
cdr3_aa: CASSILNSGNTIYF; cdr3_nt: TGTGCCAGTAGTATACTGAACTCTGGAAACACCATATATTTT; clone_size: few; d_call: .; j_call: TRBJ1-3; v_call: TRBV19; cdr3_length: 14
cdr3_aa: CAWKHIPSSYNSPLHF; cdr3_nt: TGTGCCTGGAAACACATCCCGAGCTCCTATAATTCACCCCTCCACTTT; clone_size: .; d_call: .; j_call: TRBJ1-6; v_call: TRBV30; cdr3_length: 16
cdr3_aa: CASSLGGAHLIQPQHF; cdr3_nt: TGTGCCAGCAGCTTAGGGGGGGCTCACCTCATACAGCCCCAGCATTTT; clone_size: .; d_call: .; j_call: TRBJ1-5; v_call: TRBV5-6; cdr3_length: 16
cdr3_aa: CASSRLAPAHNEQFF; cdr3_nt: TGTGCCAGCAGTAGACTAGCTCCAGCACACAATGAGCAGTTCTTC; clone_size: .; d_call: TRBD2; j_call: TRBJ2-1; v_call: TRBV2; cdr3_length: 15
cdr3_aa: CASSRRWGAGTDTQYF; cdr3_nt: TGTGCCAGCAGCCGCAGGTGGGGGGCTGGCACAGATACGCAGTATTTT; clone_size: once; d_call: .; j_call: TRBJ2-3; v_call: TRBV11-2; cdr3_length: 16
cdr3_aa: CASSIGGISGRGSYNEQFF; cdr3_nt: TGTGCCAGTAGTATAGGGGGCATTAGCGGGAGAGGGTCCTACAATGAGCAGTTCTTC; clone_size: .; d_call: TRBD2; j_call: TRBJ2-1; v_call: TRBV19; cdr3_length: 19
cdr3_aa: CATGTGSTDTQYF; cdr3_nt: TGTGCCACCGGGACAGGGTCCACAGATACGCAGTATTTT; clone_size: .; d_call: TRBD1; j_call: TRBJ2-3; v_call: TRBV24-1; cdr3_length: 13
cdr3_aa: CASSLGGGSNILGNTEAFF; cdr3_nt: TGTGCCAGCAGCTTGGGGGGGGGCAGCAACATCCTGGGGAACACTGAAGCTTTCTTT; clone_size: .; d_call: .; j_call: TRBJ1-1; v_call: TRBV5-4; cdr3_length: 19